The 18 T cell receptor beta chains listed next were all sequenced from one sample in a study of cytotoxic CD8 clonotypes in ibrutinib-treated CLL. Only in-frame clones appear in the TCRdb table, and some are missing; sequencing was by immunoSEQ multiplex PCR. The sample lists 150,000 to 200,000 clones, more than 80% occurring once. This specimen was PBMCs, taken after 24 months of ibrutinib treatment. The receptors stem from a human donor with chronic lymphocytic leukemia.

The chain is built from TRBV28 and TRBJ1-5; a possible D gene is TRBD1 (5 bases). Trimming removed 3 bases at V and 3 bases at J, with 12 bases between. The CDR3 extends over 15 amino acids. Germline assignment: CDR1 MDHEN and CDR2 SYDVKM. As DNA, the CDR3 is TGTGCCAGCAGTTTCTTCGGGGGTTTCAATCAGCCCCAGCATTTT. Its translation: CASSFFGGFNQPQHF.

V and J are TRBV29-1 and TRBJ2-4; 7 positions agree with TRBD1. The CDR3 spans 13 residues. Germline V gene sequence: CDR1 SQVTM, CDR2 ANQGSEA. The junction had 4 bases not matched to a gene; V was cut back by 5 bases and J by 3 bases. CDR3 loop: CSVIAGGKNIQYF. The CDR3 nucleotides read TGCAGCGTTATAGCAGGGGGCAAAAACATTCAGTACTTC.

The chain is built from TRBV7-9 and TRBJ1-4; TRBD1 matches 9 bases. J lost 8 bases, V lost 6 bases, and 10 bases had no gene match. Germline V gene data show CDR1 as SEHNR and CDR2 as FQNEAQ (reference sequence). The CDR3 is 15 amino acids. CDR3 in DNA: TGTGCCAGCAGTCACACCGGGACAGGGAACGAAAAACTGTTTTTT. Translated: CASSHTGTGNEKLFF.

The rearrangement uses TRBV28 and TRBJ2-3; TRBD2 agrees at 7 bases. Germline V gives CDR1 MDHEN, CDR2 SYDVKM. J lost 0 bases, V lost 3 bases, and 12 bases had no gene match. The CDR3 has 18 amino acids. CDR3 bases: TGTGCCAGCAGTTTGCTACAAGCCGCGGGACTAAGCACAGATACGCAGTATTTT. It codes for CASSLLQAAGLSTDTQYF.

This chain uses TRBV7-8 with TRBJ2-3; the D gene is possibly TRBD2 (5 bases). Trimming took 2 bases from V and 6 from J, leaving 12 bases between them. From germline, CDR1 is SGHVS and CDR2 FQNEAQ. The CDR3 is 14 residues long. As DNA, the CDR3 is TGTGCCAGCAGCTTAAAGCGGACCTCCGATACGCAGTATTTT. It is translated as CASSLKRTSDTQYF.

The rearrangement links TRBV30 to TRBJ1-5; D is possibly TRBD1 (5 bases). The CDR3 is made up of 15 amino acids. V lost 0 bases, J lost 11 bases, and 20 bases lay in between. From germline, CDR1 is GTSNPN and CDR2 SVGIG (reference sequence). The CDR3 spells CAWSVRGEGLRSQHF. The CDR3 region has the DNA TGTGCCTGGAGTGTACGAGGAGAGGGGCTAAGGTCCCAGCATTTT.

The CDR3 reads CASSKITGPEGNQPQHF. CDR3 bases: TGTGCCAGTAGTAAGATAACGGGCCCTGAGGGGAATCAGCCCCAGCATTTT. The gene calls are TRBV19 and TRBJ1-5; TRBD1 is a possible D gene (5 bases). The germline CDR1 and CDR2 sequences are LNHDA and SQIVND (reference sequence). The CDR3 extends over 17 amino acids. V lost 4 bases to trimming and J lost 4 bases, with 20 bases between them. The full variable domain, with the rest looked up from reference TRBV19 and TRBJ1-5, is DGGITQSPKYLFRKEGQNVTLSCEQNLNHDAMYWYRQDPGQGLRLIYYSQIVNDFQKGDIAEGYSVSREKKESFPLTVTSAQKNPTAFYLCASSKITGPEGNQPQHFGDGTRLSIL.

The chain's CDR3 is CSVGRGTGSITDTQYF. CDR3 nucleotide sequence: TGCAGCGTTGGGAGGGGGACAGGGTCTATCACAGATACGCAGTATTTT. V usage is TRBV29-1 and J usage is TRBJ2-3, with 9 bases fitting TRBD1. V dropped 4 bases and J dropped 2; count of bases not matched to a gene: 10. CDR1 and CDR2 (germline): SQVTM, ANQGSEA. This CDR3 comprises 16 residues.

In its sample, this clone was seen a few times. This chain links TRBV6-1 with TRBJ1-1; the match to TRBD1 covers 10 bases. V trimming: 6 bases; J trimming: 4 bases; junction bases outside the gene matches: 5. The CDR3 spans 14 residues. From germline, CDR1 is MNHNS and CDR2 SASEGT. The CDR3 reads CASRRQGAVTEAFF. The CDR3 nucleotides read TGTGCCAGCAGGCGACAGGGGGCTGTCACTGAAGCTTTCTTT.

The chain links TRBV10-3 to TRBJ2-1; 9 bases line up with TRBD1. Germline V gives CDR1 ENHRY, CDR2 SYGVKD. V shed 6 bases, J shed 2 bases, and the junction held 8 bases outside the gene matches. The CDR3 has 16 residues. The CDR3 coding sequence is TGTGCCATCAGCGCACAGGGGGCAGGGACCTACAATGAGCAGTTCTTC. It yields the protein CAISAQGAGTYNEQFF.

The chain links TRBV4-2 to TRBJ2-7, with 9 positions matching TRBD2. Germline V gives CDR1 LGHNA, CDR2 YNFKEQ. The CDR3 covers 15 residues. The junction had 13 bases not matched to a gene; V was cut back by 4 bases and J by 9 bases. CDR3 loop: CASSRPSGEPSGQYF. The CDR3 region has the DNA TGTGCCAGCAGCCGTCCTAGCGGGGAACCCTCTGGGCAGTACTTC.

The chain couples TRBV28 to TRBJ2-3, with 8 bases that match TRBD2. Trimming took 4 bases from V and 0 from J; bases not matched to a gene: 3. Germline CDR1 is MDHEN and CDR2 is SYDVKM. The CDR3 is 15 residues long. CDR3 nucleotides: TGTGCCAGCAGTTCGGGGGGGACTAGCACAGATACGCAGTATTTT. Residues: CASSSGGTSTDTQYF.

This sequence joins TRBV4-2 and TRBJ2-1; the D is unclear. V was shortened by 1 base and J by 10 bases, with 8 bases between the two germline ends. Germline CDR1 is LGHNA and CDR2 is YNFKEQ. CDR3 size: 12 residues. CDR3 in amino acids: CASSQGWREQFF. As DNA, the CDR3 is TGTGCCAGCAGCCAAGGATGGCGGGAGCAGTTCTTC.

This sequence joins TRBV5-1 and TRBJ2-2; TRBD1 matches at 10 bases. Unmatched junction bases numbered 3, after V lost 0 bases and J lost 4 bases. Per the germline V gene, CDR1 is SGHRS and CDR2 is YFSETQ. CDR3 size: 16 residues. The CDR3 coding sequence is TGCGCCAGCAGCTTGGTGGGACAGGGGAGCACCGGGGAGCTGTTTTTT. It translates to CASSLVGQGSTGELFF.

The chain employs TRBV11-2 and TRBJ2-1; weak D call: TRBD2 (5 bases). The V end lost 5 bases, the J end lost 9 bases, and 20 bases lay between the germline ends. Germline assignment: CDR1 SGHAT and CDR2 FQNNGV. CDR3 length: 15 amino acids. The CDR3 nucleotides read TGTGCCAGCAGCCTTGTGCAGCGGTCTGGTCGTGAGCAGTTCTTC. Encoded protein: CASSLVQRSGREQFF.

V and J are TRBV7-2 and TRBJ1-4, with 7 bases lining up with TRBD1. Trimming took 2 bases from V and 5 from J; bases not matched to a gene: 8. This CDR3 has 16 residues. CDR1 is SGHTA and CDR2 is FQGNSA in the germline V gene. In DNA form, the CDR3 reads TGTGCCAGCAGCTTAAGGGACAGAGGGCTAAATGAAAAACTGTTTTTT. As protein: CASSLRDRGLNEKLFF.

This clone is labeled medium-sized (0.01 to 0.1%). The J gene is TRBJ2-2, the V gene TRBV7-8; 7 bases align to TRBD1. V lost 11 bases to trimming and J lost 1 base; unmatched junction nucleotides: 4. The CDR3 loop spans 13 amino acids. Germline loops: CDR1 SGHVS, CDR2 FQNEAQ. CDR3 residues: CAQGDRNTGELFF. In nucleotides, the CDR3 is TGTGCCCAGGGGGATAGGAACACCGGGGAGCTGTTTTTT.

This clone was observed a handful of times. The conserved phenylalanine or tryptophan normally closing the CDR3 is absent here, so this likely arose from a read error. The DNA is omitted, as the CDR3 cannot be located on it reliably, and the CDR3 follows TCRdb's listing. V is TRBV21-1 and J is TRBJ2-7; TRBD1, the D gene given by the table, was not confirmed from the DNA. TRBV21-1 is given as a pseudogene. The CDR3 is 9 residues long, counting both termini. The CDR3 region is CASSYRDRD.